The 21 T cell receptor beta chains given below trace back to one sample, sequenced in a study of blood T cell repertoires in COVID-19. Libraries were prepared by immunoSEQ multiplex PCR; TCRdb keeps only in-frame clonotypes and omits some of them. The data contain about 270,000 clones, over 75% of them seen just once; the ten biggest clones take up around 2.5%. Sequencing was performed on peripheral blood. These receptor sequences come from a woman aged 50 to 60 with acute or convalescent COVID-19.

This clone was counted only a few times. This chain connects TRBV5-5 to TRBJ1-4, with 7 bases that match TRBD1. Per germline, CDR1 SGHKS and CDR2 YYEKEE (reference sequence). The CDR3 is 14 residues long. The V gene end was trimmed by 4 bases and the J gene end by 8 bases; junction bases not matched to a gene: 8. CDR3 nucleotide sequence: TGTGCCAGCAGCACCCGACAGGGAGACGAAAAACTGTTTTTT. This gives the protein CASSTRQGDEKLFF.

The gene calls are TRBV5-5 and TRBJ1-2, with TRBD1 matching over 7 bases. Germline lookup yields CDR1 SGHKS and CDR2 YYEKEE (reference sequence). CDR3 length: 14 residues. V shed 4 bases and J 6 bases; nucleotides not matched to a gene: 9. This CDR3 is CASSRDSAGNGYTF. CDR3 coding DNA: TGTGCCAGCAGCCGGGACAGCGCGGGGAATGGCTACACCTTC.

The rearrangement joins TRBV19 to TRBJ2-2; 10 bases are a match to TRBD1. The CDR3 loop spans 15 amino acids. Germline V gene data show CDR1 as LNHDA and CDR2 as SQIVND (reference sequence). Unmatched junction bases numbered 6, after V lost 6 bases and J lost 5 bases. The CDR3 region is CASRWGTGVTGELFF. CDR3 sequence (DNA): TGTGCCAGTAGATGGGGGACAGGGGTAACCGGGGAGCTGTTTTTT.

V is TRBV21-1 and J is TRBJ2-7; TRBD1 is the table's D call, not checked against the DNA. TRBV21-1 is a pseudogene. The CDR3 spans 16 residues. CDR3: CASSKESRGWTYEQYF. CDR3 DNA: TGTGCCAGCAGCAAAGAGTCCAGGGGTTGGACCTACGAGCAGTACTTC.

The genes are TRBV19 and TRBJ1-2; 12 nucleotides agree with TRBD1. Unmatched junction bases numbered 18, after V lost 6 bases and J lost 4 bases. The V gene's germline CDR1 is LNHDA and CDR2 SQIVND (reference sequence). The CDR3 extends over 19 amino acids. CDR3 nucleotides: TGTGCCAGTAGCTACCGTCCCCGCGGGACAGGGGGCAATGGCTATGGCTACACCTTC. Translation gives CASSYRPRGTGGNGYGYTF.

The V call is TRBV27, the J call TRBJ2-1; the match to TRBD2 covers 9 bases. V was clipped by 6 bases and J by 5 bases; unmatched bases: 8. The CDR3 is made up of 15 amino acids. CDR1 is MNHEY, CDR2 SMNVEV, per germline (reference sequence). The CDR3 region is CASRSAGGRHNEQFF. CDR3 nucleotides: TGTGCCAGCAGGTCGGCGGGAGGGAGACACAATGAGCAGTTCTTC.

V is TRBV3-1 (or the pseudogene TRBV3-2) and J is TRBJ2-1, with TRBD2 matching 14 bases. The J segment lost 2 bases and the V segment lost 4 bases, leaving 4 bases of the junction unmatched. The CDR3 sequence is 17 residues long. Germline CDR1 and CDR2: LGHDT and YNNKEL (reference sequence). In DNA, the CDR3 is TGTGCCAGCAGCCGGGGACTAGCGGGAGCCCCCTACAATGAGCAGTTCTTC. It yields the protein CASSRGLAGAPYNEQFF.

The chain carries TRBV7-7 and TRBJ2-7, with D possibly being TRBD2 (6 bases). The CDR3 extends over 14 amino acids. The germline V gene encodes CDR1 SSHAT and CDR2 FNYEAQ (reference sequence). CDR3 sequence reads: CARTDDSGTYEQYF. The DNA of the CDR3 is TGTGCTAGGACGGACGATAGCGGTACCTACGAGCAGTACTTC.

The rearrangement uses TRBV7-2 and TRBJ1-6, with 10 bases identical to TRBD1. Trimming removed 3 bases from V and 9 bases from J; junction bases left unmatched: 8. Germline V gene data show CDR1 as SGHTA and CDR2 as FQGNSA. There are 16 residues in the CDR3. CDR3 DNA: TGTGCCAGCAGCTTCCGGACAGGGGGTTTGGGTTCACCCCTCCACTTT. The encoded protein is CASSFRTGGLGSPLHF.

The gene calls are TRBV18 and TRBJ1-1; tentative D call: TRBD1 (6 bases). V lost 3 bases, J lost 5 bases, and 16 bases lay in between. The CDR3 has 15 residues. The germline V gene encodes CDR1 KGHSH and CDR2 LQKENI. CDR3 nucleotide sequence: TGTGCCAGCTCACCGATGCCAGGGGCAGGAACTGAAGCTTTCTTT. Its protein is CASSPMPGAGTEAFF.

This rearrangement joins TRBV2 to TRBJ1-1; D might be TRBD1 (5 bases). Trimming cost V 0 bases and J 0 bases, with 14 bases left between them. The germline V gene has CDR1 SNHLY and CDR2 FYNNEI. The CDR3 contains 17 residues. The CDR3 nucleotides are TGTGCCAGCAGTGAAGCGGACTGGGGGGGAGTGAACACTGAAGCTTTCTTT. Translated, it gives CASSEADWGGVNTEAFF.

This chain uses TRBV6-5 with TRBJ1-6, with TRBD1 identical over 10 bases. This CDR3 is 16 amino acids long. The trim removed 0 bases at V and 9 bases at J, leaving 5 bases unmatched. Germline V gives CDR1 MNHEY, CDR2 SVGAGI. DNA for the CDR3: TGTGCCAGCAGTTACTCTCCTCGACAGGGGGCTTCACCCCTCCACTTT. It is translated as CASSYSPRQGASPLHF.

The V gene is TRBV6-2 or TRBV6-3, the J gene TRBJ1-1; D uncertain. With 2 bases removed from V and 5 bases from J, the gap between germline ends came to 12 bases. Germline values: CDR1 MNHEY, CDR2 SVGEGT. The CDR3 runs to 14 residues. The CDR3, as DNA: TGTGCCAGCAGTTACGCGGATACTGGGACTGAAGCTTTCTTT. This codes for CASSYADTGTEAFF.

This sequence joins TRBV4-2 and TRBJ2-7; possible D gene TRBD2, 6 bases. Germline V gene lookup returns CDR1 LGHNA and CDR2 YNFKEQ. Trimming took 4 bases from V and 0 from J, leaving 13 bases between them. The CDR3 extends over 15 amino acids. For the CDR3, the DNA is TGTGCCAGCAGCCCTTCGGGTAGCGGCTCCTACGAGCAGTACTTC. This encodes CASSPSGSGSYEQYF.

The rearrangement links TRBV10-3 to TRBJ1-3; 7 bases line up with TRBD1. Germline V gene data show CDR1 as ENHRY and CDR2 as SYGVKD. Trimming cost V 6 bases and J 1 base; bases outside gene matches: 6. This CDR3 has 15 residues. The CDR3 protein is CAIRVDRLSGNTIYF. The CDR3 DNA is TGTGCCATCAGGGTGGACAGGCTATCTGGAAACACCATATATTTT.

V is TRBV24-1 and J is TRBJ1-2; D possibly corresponds to TRBD1 (6 bases). This CDR3 has 13 amino acids. V gave up 5 bases and J gave up 5 bases, with 11 bases separating them. CDR1 and CDR2 from the germline V gene are KGHDR and SFDVKD. The CDR3 DNA follows: TGTGCCACCAGTGCCCTAGGGGGTTATGGCTACACCTTC. This sequence encodes CATSALGGYGYTF.

The rearrangement links TRBV2 to TRBJ1-1, with D hard to call. V was trimmed by 9 bases and J by 4 bases, leaving 9 bases between them. The V gene's germline CDR1 is SNHLY and CDR2 FYNNEI. The CDR3 is 11 residues long. The CDR3 is CARGGSTEAFF. CDR3 bases: TGTGCCAGGGGAGGGTCCACTGAAGCTTTCTTT.

This sequence joins TRBV9 and TRBJ2-5; D is perhaps TRBD1 (6 bases). The CDR3 length is 15 residues. CDR1 and CDR2 from the germline V gene are SGDLS and YYNGEE. Trimming took 4 bases from V and 5 from J, leaving 18 bases between them. Written as DNA, the CDR3 is TGTGCCAGCAGCCCAGGACAGATAGTACTGGAGACCCAGTACTTC. Translation gives CASSPGQIVLETQYF.

This chain joins TRBV3-1 (or the pseudogene TRBV3-2) and TRBJ2-5, with 7 bases matching TRBD1. The CDR3 sequence is 15 residues long. Per the germline V gene, CDR1 is LGHDT and CDR2 is YNNKEL (reference sequence). Trimming took 0 bases from V and 5 from J; bases not matched to a gene: 6. The CDR3, as DNA: TGTGCCAGCAGCCAAGATACAGGGGCGCGGGAGACCCAGTACTTC. Amino acids: CASSQDTGARETQYF.

The chain has TRBV27 and TRBJ1-4, with 9 bases matching TRBD1. Germline V CDR1 and CDR2: MNHEY, SMNVEV (reference sequence). The CDR3 sequence is 16 residues long. V lost 4 bases, J lost 8 bases, and 11 bases stayed unmatched. CDR3 in DNA: TGTGCCAGCAGTTGGACCCGGGACAGGGTTTGGGAAAAACTGTTTTTT. As protein: CASSWTRDRVWEKLFF.

The J gene is TRBJ2-5, the V gene TRBV30, with 10 bases fitting TRBD1. The CDR3 totals 13 residues. The V gene end was trimmed by 7 bases and the J gene end by 2 bases; junction bases not matched to a gene: 4. CDR1 GTSNPN and CDR2 SVGIG come from the germline V gene (reference sequence). The CDR3 nucleotides are TGTGCCTCCCGGGACAGGGGTCAAGAGACCCAGTACTTC. It encodes CASRDRGQETQYF.